The clone carrying this T cell receptor (beta chain) was detected once. This specimen belongs to a study of T cell responses to AZD1222 COVID-19 vaccine. Data came from immunoSEQ multiplex PCR; TCRdb stores just in-frame clones and leaves some out. The table lists just under 90,000 clones, about 90% of them singletons. V lost 2 bases, J lost 7 bases, and 5 bases stayed unmatched. CDR3 size: 15 residues. From germline, CDR1 is SEHNR and CDR2 FQNEAQ (reference sequence). This clonotype originated in an adult in good health. This sample comprised peripheral blood, obtained on day 0 of MenACWY control vaccination. This chain links TRBV7-9 with TRBJ1-4; 9 bases are shared with TRBD1. CDR3 bases: TGTGCCAGCAGCTTATTTCCACAGGGGGCTGAAAAACTGTTTTTT. This encodes CASSLFPQGAEKLFF.